This is a list of T cell receptor beta chains from one sample in a study of identical twins. One entry per CDR3 protein, called by TCRdb with MiXCR from the 5' RACE reads. Of hundreds of thousands of distinct CDR3 sequences detected, about 9.4% appear once; the ten largest clones hold approximately 0.96%. These records were also assigned to another study, of yellow fever vaccine responses in identical twins.

The sequenced sample was PBMCs. The receptors shown here come from a woman aged 18-29 years in good health. Both conserved end residues are part of each CDR3. The order of the fields is V gene, D gene, clone size, J gene, CDR3 DNA, CDR3 protein. D genes are given only for firm matches. Size is stated for part of the rows, as once, few or many counts, or as a class when the clone is expanded.

TRBV5-1	-	few	TRBJ1-4	TGCGCCAGCAGGCGAGGGGACACCGCAACTAATGAAAAACTGTTTTTT	CASRRGDTATNEKLFF
TRBV7-9	-	-	TRBJ2-5	TGTGCCAGCAGCTTACTTCGCGGGATGGAGACCCAGTACTTC	CASSLLRGMETQYF
TRBV20-1	-	-	TRBJ2-7	TGCAGTGCTAGAGTCTCGGGAGAGGGCTACGAGCAGTACTTC	CSARVSGEGYEQYF
TRBV28	-	few	TRBJ1-3	TGTGCCAGCACCCGGGCGGGCTCTGGAAACACCATATATTTT	CASTRAGSGNTIYF
TRBV6-1	TRBD1	-	TRBJ2-2	TGTGCCAGTATACAGGGGACGAACACCGGGGAGCTGTTTTTT	CASIQGTNTGELFF
TRBV3-1	TRBD1	-	TRBJ2-1	TGTGCCAGCAGCCAATGGCTAACGACAGGGGCTGACAATGAGCAGTTCTTC	CASSQWLTTGADNEQFF
TRBV25-1	-	few	TRBJ1-4	TGTGCCAGCAGTGAGGTACATCCGGGGAGTGAAAAACTGTTTTTT	CASSEVHPGSEKLFF
TRBV2	-	few	TRBJ1-4	TGTGCCAGCAGGGCCGGGTTTGTTGAAAAACTGTTTTTT	CASRAGFVEKLFF
TRBV27	TRBD2	-	TRBJ2-2	TGTGCCAGCAGGGCGGTGCTAGCGGGAAACACCGGGGAGCTGTTTTTT	CASRAVLAGNTGELFF
TRBV15	-	many	TRBJ2-5	TGTGCCACCAGCAGAGAAGGCCCCGGTGCGGAGACCCAGTACTTC	CATSREGPGAETQYF
TRBV5-1	-	many	TRBJ2-5	TGCGCCAGCAGCTTTGGGATGGAGACCCAGTACTTC	CASSFGMETQYF
TRBV24-1	-	many	TRBJ2-5	TGTGCCACCAGTGATCCCGATTCCCAAGAGACCCAGTACTTC	CATSDPDSQETQYF
TRBV12-3/TRBV12-4	-	many	TRBJ2-1	TGTGCCAGCAGTTTAGCGCGTGCACTAGGGGCATACAATGAGCAGTTCTTC	CASSLARALGAYNEQFF
TRBV11-2	-	-	TRBJ2-3	TGTGCCAGCAGCTTAGGGGCCAAAGAAACAGATACGCAGTATTTT	CASSLGAKETDTQYF
TRBV10-3	TRBD2	many	TRBJ2-7	TGTGCCATCAGTGGTGCCCTTAGCGGGGGGGCCTACGAGCAGTACTTC	CAISGALSGGAYEQYF
TRBV12-3/TRBV12-4	TRBD1	-	TRBJ1-5	TGTGCCAGCAGCCAGGGACAGGGGTTAGGAATCAATCAGCCCCAGCATTTT	CASSQGQGLGINQPQHF
TRBV12-3/TRBV12-4	TRBD1	-	TRBJ2-5	TGTGCCAGCAGTTTTGAGGGGGCGACCCAGTACTTC	CASSFEGATQYF
TRBV4-2	-	-	TRBJ2-3	TGTGCCAGCTTGGGGGGGGCCGGATATACGCAGTATTTT	CASLGGAGYTQYF
TRBV7-2	-	many	TRBJ2-3	TGTGCCAGCAGCTTCGATAGGCAGGGATACACAGATACGCAGTATTTT	CASSFDRQGYTDTQYF
TRBV29-1	-	few	TRBJ2-1	TGCAGCGTTTCCAATGAGCAGTTCTTC	CSVSNEQFF
TRBV10-3	TRBD2	-	TRBJ2-3	TGTGCCATCAGTGGGACTAGCGGGAGTAGCCCAGATACGCAGTATTTT	CAISGTSGSSPDTQYF
TRBV9	-	many	TRBJ2-1	TGTGCCAGCAGCGTAGGGACAATGGAGCAGTTCTTC	CASSVGTMEQFF
TRBV10-3	-	-	TRBJ1-3	TGTGCCATCAGTGGGAAAACAGGTTACTCTGGAAACACCATATATTTT	CAISGKTGYSGNTIYF
TRBV25-1	TRBD2	few	TRBJ2-2	TGTGCCAGCAGTGAATGGGGGGGTTCCGGGGAGCTGTTTTTT	CASSEWGGSGELFF
TRBV7-8	TRBD2	many	TRBJ2-3	TGTGCCAGCAGCTGGACTAGCACTAGCACAGATACGCAGTATTTT	CASSWTSTSTDTQYF
TRBV7-2	TRBD2	many	TRBJ2-7	TGTGCCAGCAGCTTAGTCCGGGAGGCCTCCTACGAGCAGTACTTC	CASSLVREASYEQYF
TRBV10-3	TRBD1	few	TRBJ1-4	TGTGCCATCAGTGGAGACAGGGCAGATGGTGAAAAACTGTTTTTT	CAISGDRADGEKLFF
TRBV19	-	-	TRBJ2-2	TGTGCCAGTATTGAAGTCATCGGGGCCGGGGAGCTGTTTTTT	CASIEVIGAGELFF
TRBV9	-	few	TRBJ1-5	TGTGCCAGCAGCCCGGCTAGCGGCACAGATACGCAGCATTTT	CASSPASGTDTQHF
TRBV11-2	-	few	TRBJ2-7	TGTGCCAGCAGCTTAGATCTGGAGGTTTTCTACTACGAGCAGTACTTC	CASSLDLEVFYYEQYF
TRBV25-1	-	few	TRBJ2-7	TGTGCCAGCAGCGGGTTTGTGGGGTCCCACGAGCAGTACTTC	CASSGFVGSHEQYF
TRBV28	TRBD1	few	TRBJ1-4	TGTGCCAGCAGCCACGTGGGAGCGGGACAGGGGGCCGGAGGTGAAAAACTGTTTTTT	CASSHVGAGQGAGGEKLFF
TRBV5-5	-	few	TRBJ2-1	TGTGCCAGCAGCGCGACGGGACTCCCGGGGAATGAGCAGTTCTTC	CASSATGLPGNEQFF
TRBV2	-	-	TRBJ1-1	TGTGCCAGCACTCTCCAACGGGGCTCCACTGAAGCTTTCTTT	CASTLQRGSTEAFF
TRBV28	-	few	TRBJ2-1	TGTGCCAGCAGTTTTCGATCGGGGATCGCGGGGCCGTTTTACAATGAGCAGTTCTTC	CASSFRSGIAGPFYNEQFF
TRBV7-8	-	few	TRBJ2-5	TGTGCCAGCAGCGTTCTCCCGCCAGCCTATCTCCAAGAGACCCAGTACTTC	CASSVLPPAYLQETQYF
TRBV9	-	many	TRBJ2-3	TGTGCCAGCAGCGTAGAGGCCCAGCGGTACACAGATACGCAGTATTTT	CASSVEAQRYTDTQYF
TRBV29-1	-	-	TRBJ2-3	TGCAGCGCCCACCTTAGCACAGATACGCAGTATTTT	CSAHLSTDTQYF
TRBV7-6	-	-	TRBJ2-7	TGTGCCAGCGTGATGGATCCGGGCTCCTACGAGCAGTACTTC	CASVMDPGSYEQYF
TRBV24-1	-	few	TRBJ2-5	TGTGCCACCAGCGATATATGGGAGGAGACCCAGTACTTC	CATSDIWEETQYF
TRBV2	-	-	TRBJ2-1	TGTGCCAGCAGTGAATGGGTGGGAGGCTCGTACAATGAGCAGTTCTTC	CASSEWVGGSYNEQFF
TRBV9	-	-	TRBJ2-3	TGTGCCAGCAGCGTAGCTGGGGGACCCAGCACAGATACGCAGTATTTT	CASSVAGGPSTDTQYF
TRBV9	TRBD1	few	TRBJ2-1	TGTGCCAGCAGCGCGGGACAGGGTGGGTCCTACAATGAGCAGTTCTTC	CASSAGQGGSYNEQFF
TRBV11-2	TRBD1	many	TRBJ1-4	TGTGCCAGCAGCTTAGGCGGGACAGGGGTCGAAAAACTGTTTTTT	CASSLGGTGVEKLFF
TRBV20-1	-	many	TRBJ2-7	TGCAGTGCGGACGGGGATTTCGACGAGCAGTACTTC	CSADGDFDEQYF
TRBV30	-	-	TRBJ2-3	TGTGCCTGGAGTGATCATACTTTTAGCACAGATACGCAGTATTTT	CAWSDHTFSTDTQYF
TRBV5-1	TRBD2	few	TRBJ2-7	TGCGCCAGCAGATTGGGGCGCACTAGCGGGGGATCCTACGAGCAGTACTTC	CASRLGRTSGGSYEQYF
TRBV10-3	-	few	TRBJ1-6	TGTGCCATCAGTGAGTCACAGACAAATTCACCCCTCCACTTT	CAISESQTNSPLHF
TRBV20-1	-	-	TRBJ2-7	TGCAGTGCTAGTGGTCCAGGGGCGGTCAACGAGCAGTACTTC	CSASGPGAVNEQYF
TRBV14	-	-	TRBJ2-5	TGTGCCAGCAGCCACCGCATAGACTTCAGGGCCGCTACAGAGACCCAGTACTTC	CASSHRIDFRAATETQYF
TRBV15	TRBD1	many	TRBJ2-3	TGTGCCACCAGCAGAGCTGGAGGGACAGGGGTGGGTGATACGCAGTATTTT	CATSRAGGTGVGDTQYF
TRBV29-1	TRBD1	many	TRBJ2-2	TGCAGCGCCAGACAAACAGGGGGGATATACGCCGGGGAGCTGTTTTTT	CSARQTGGIYAGELFF
TRBV29-1	-	few	TRBJ2-1	TGCAGCGTACTCGGGCAGGGTTCCTACAATGAGCAGTTCTTC	CSVLGQGSYNEQFF
TRBV3-1	-	few	TRBJ1-1	TGTGCCAGCAGCCCGACGGGGGGAGGGGACACTGAAGCTTTCTTT	CASSPTGGGDTEAFF
TRBV6-5	-	many	TRBJ1-2	TGTGCCAGCAAAGATAACTATGGCTACACCTTC	CASKDNYGYTF